This T cell receptor (beta chain) was identified during a study of molecular identifiers for immune sequencing clone quantification. TCRdb re-called the PCR reads through MiXCR, storing one row per CDR3 protein. The sample has about 640,000 distinct CDR3 sequences; about 20% are singletons. V was shortened by 3 bases and J by 7 bases, with 6 bases between the two germline ends. The CDR3 runs 12 residues. The germline gives CDR1 MGHDK, CDR2 SYGVNS. This clonotype was observed many times. This clonotype originated in a human donor in good health. Some libraries in this study had Jurkat cell RNA spiked in. Sample: naive CD8+ T cells from blood, with Jurkat cell RNA spiked in. Subset denoted: FACS-sorted CD8+CD4-CCR7+CD45RA+ naive T cells. The V and J genes are TRBV25-1 and TRBJ1-4; D is uncertain. In nucleotides, the CDR3 is TGTGCCAGCAGTGATTCTGGTGAAAAACTGTTTTTT. Its protein is CASSDSGEKLFF.